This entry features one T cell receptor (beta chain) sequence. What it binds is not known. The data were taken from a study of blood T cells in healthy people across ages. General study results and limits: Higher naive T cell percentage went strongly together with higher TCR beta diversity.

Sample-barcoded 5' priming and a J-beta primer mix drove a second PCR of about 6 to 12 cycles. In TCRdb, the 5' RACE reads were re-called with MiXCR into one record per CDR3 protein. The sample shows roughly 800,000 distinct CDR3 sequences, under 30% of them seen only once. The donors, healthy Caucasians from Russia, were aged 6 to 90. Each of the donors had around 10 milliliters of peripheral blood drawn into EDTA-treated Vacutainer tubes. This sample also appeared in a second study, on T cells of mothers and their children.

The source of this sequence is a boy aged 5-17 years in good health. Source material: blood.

The CDR3 coding sequence is TGTGCCAGCAGTTCAGTAGCGGGACGACATAACAATGAGCAGTTCTTC. This sequence encodes CASSSVAGRHNNEQFF. The chain carries TRBV6-2 or TRBV6-3 and TRBJ2-1, with 8 positions matching TRBD2. The germline gives CDR1 MNHEY, CDR2 SVGEGT. The trim removed 4 bases at V and 5 bases at J, leaving 10 bases unmatched. This CDR3 has 16 residues.